This T cell receptor (beta chain) was captured in a study of naive and memory T cell subsets (dated by TCRdb to 2017 to 2019). At the level of the whole study: The study applied an open-source, UMI-based TCR alpha and beta sequencing pipeline to sorted naive and memory peripheral blood T cell subsets. Complete agreement was observed between the functional CMV T cell responses and the IgG serology results. RNA was DNase-treated and reverse transcribed with TCR constant-region primers, mostly using SuperScript III. Beyond this particular receptor, the publication reports: The abundance of TCRs followed a power law with an exponent that differed between naive and memory subsets yet stayed consistent across the three individuals. In both CD4 and CD8 cells, going from naive through CM, EM and EMRA, the Gini index went up while Shannon and inverse Simpson diversity went down. RNA-based TCR counts may be affected by expression changes linked to T cell activation and differentiation. Naive repertoires, especially CD8, contained a few larger clonotypes, possibly memory cells re-expressing CD45RA. Each clonotype was defined as a single alpha or beta chain sequence rather than as a paired alpha/beta receptor. The repertoire findings for the naive and memory subsets could not be validated against a ground truth, as none was available. After error correction, over 90% of naive TCR sequences appeared only once, giving much steeper abundance distributions than memory subsets.

Separate amplification of TCR alpha and beta chain libraries was performed from the second PCR step onward. To determine each donor's CMV status, fresh PBMCs were stimulated overnight with CMV viral lysate, and IFNgamma production from CD4+ T cells was then assessed. Using Miltenyi beads, CD4 T cells were first positively selected, and CD8 T cells were then positively selected from the CD4-negative fraction. After staining for CD3, CD4, CD8, CD45RA, CD27 and a live/dead dye, cells were sorted on a BD Aria II into four subsets based on CD45RA and CD27. Blood came from a few healthy volunteers, each fractionated into CD4 and CD8 T cells and then into four differentiation subsets. Around 120 ml of peripheral blood was drawn per donor, and PBMC were isolated by Ficoll-Paque PLUS density-gradient centrifugation. The sorted cells were lysed in RLT buffer, after which RNA was extracted using a Qiagen RNeasy kit and kept at -80 degrees C.

In its sample, this clonotype was seen a few times. No cognate antigen has been identified for it. Base qualities are not recorded, but no much larger clone differs from it by a single base. At the junction V is shortened by 0 bases and J by 3 bases, with 9 bases in between. CDR1 MNHNY and CDR2 SVGAGI are derived from the germline V gene (reference sequence). From the cysteine through the phenylalanine, the CDR3 covers 15 amino acids. The entry retains the CDR3 DNA only, 45 bases that are in frame from base 1. The library was generated by UMI-ligation and nested PCR. To cover both TRBC1 and TRBC2, the beta constant-region primer consisted of an equimolar mix of two oligonucleotides. Four rounds of PCR, combining the SP2 primer with nested alpha and beta constant-region primers, were used to amplify the ligated cDNA. A single-stranded oligonucleotide bearing the SP2 primer plus a 12-nucleotide UMI was ligated onto the 3' end of the cDNA by T4 RNA ligase 1. Incubation of the ligation reaction lasted roughly 20-25 hours at 16 degrees C. PCR2 was usually performed as a SYBR Green qPCR and halted at a preset threshold so that over-amplification would not occur. All purifications after the first were performed with Agencourt AMPure XP magnetic beads. Library quantification was done by Qubit, followed by a TapeStation check on which the main peak was expected at around 650 bp. Pooled libraries were sequenced on an Illumina MiSeq using v2 2x251 paired-end kits, and typically about 0.95-2.1 million reads were obtained per sample. Each sample was pooled at about 4.2 nM, and about 5-8% PhiX was included to help cluster recognition. The original pipeline was this. FASTQ reads processed by Demultiplexor were assigned V and J genes by Decombinator through tag matching that tolerated a single base-pair mismatch. Collapsinator used UMIs to correct both sequencing errors and frequency errors arising from PCR heterogeneity. CDR3Translator translated TCRs and extracted CDR3s from the conserved cysteine to the FGXG phenylalanine, flagging non-productive sequences. Gini, Shannon entropy and inverse Simpson indices were calculated on repertoires subsampled to equal numbers of UMI-defined TCRs. Within the linear range, a power law was fitted to clonotype abundance distributions using maximum likelihood. Similar UMI counts, unique TCR numbers and clonal distributions were obtained with the pipeline and with MIGEC on one naive CD8 sample. In one analysis, naive TCRs also found in any memory subset of the same donor were removed from the naive repertoire. The repertoires were searched for approximately 7,000 CMV-associated CDR3 sequences that had been compiled from VDJdb and a published dataset. TCRdb applied fastp at Q25 and MiXCR to the public reads, then kept only in-frame beta chains. Here each entry gathers all rows of one CDR3 protein and keeps the most common genes and DNA. The V and J calls reflect TCRdb's pipeline rather than the authors' work. The sample includes 80,000 or so distinct CDR3 sequences, with 8% to 9.5% observed a single time. The ten largest clonotypes hold 1.2% of the sample.

What was sequenced was naive CD8+ T cells from blood. The cell subset or site label, read with the paper, signifies: naive T cells, CD45RA high CD27+. This clonotype originated in a human donor in good health. This chain joins TRBV6-6 to TRBJ1-3; the D gene is perhaps TRBD1, from 5 matching bases. The CDR3 region has the sequence CASSYSMGGGNTIYF. The DNA reads TGTGCCAGCAGTTACTCGATGGGGGGTGGAAACACCATATATTTT.